The source of this T cell receptor (beta chain) is a study of T cell responses to AZD1222 COVID-19 vaccine (dated by TCRdb to the early 2020s). Regarding the complete study: A total of under 250 trial participants underwent TCR sequencing, of whom roughly 210 had received two doses of AZD1222 and some 25 had received two doses of the MenACWY control vaccine. Enrollment into the trials was organized by age into subgroups of 18-55, 56-69 and 70-plus years, and those subgroups contained approximately 150, 30 and 60 TCR-sequenced participants, respectively.

The CDR3 regions of human TCRbeta chains were subjected to immunosequencing. The source study handled its data this way. Repertoire TCRs were matched against a reference library of SARS-CoV-2-specific TCRs generated with the MIRA antigen-specificity platform. Breadth meant the fraction of unique TCRs that were SARS-CoV-2-associated, whereas depth meant the fraction of total T cells that were SARS-CoV-2-associated. Using the MIRA data, every spike-specific TCR was mapped to the spike region that the TCR reacted to and assigned to either a CD4 or a CD8 class. Log10-transformed breadth and depth values were compared by one-way ANOVA with Sidak's multiple comparisons tests. TCRdb stores this immuneACCESS table with in-frame sequences only. Part of the clones is absent; in the studies checked, under half of the shortfall reflects unresolved V genes, and no reason is known for the rest. That table gives V, J and clone size, and the DNA gave D and trimming. The sample includes about 220,000 clones, with roughly 91% observed a single time. Roughly 0.99% of the sample goes to the ten largest clones.

The germline V gene sets CDR1 to SGHRS and CDR2 to YFSETQ. At the junction V is shortened by 1 base and J by 1 base, with 9 bases in between. Inclusive of the bounding cysteine and phenylalanine, the CDR3 is 14 residues long. Only the CDR3 part of the read is kept: 42 bases, read in frame from the first base. As regards this clone: Its recognized antigen is unknown. No qualities accompany the bases; no much larger clone lies one base away.

Broader findings and caveats from the paper: Conclusions about previously exposed vaccinees are limited, since just 5 or 6 AZD1222 recipients were seropositive for SARS-CoV-2 at baseline. The vaccine-associated CD4 TCRs covered the entire spike protein, and the dominant responses fell in regions 160-218 and 743-854. In the small 56-69-year group, the increase in depth fell short of significance, most likely because of low power. Participants were mostly white British and included more females than males, and it was suggested by the authors that clonal diversity may have been underestimated. Nearly half of unique spike-specific TCRs reportedly recognized epitopes outside regions mutated in the B.1.351 and B.1.1.7 variants. Because no day 14 peak-response samples were available, repertoires were characterized only after the peak T cell response. Spike-specific TCR breadth and depth rose significantly after two AZD1222 doses compared with day 0 and with MenACWY recipients.

The sample's time point label, in plain terms: baseline before first vaccination. The sample's treatment or condition label, in plain terms: meningococcal conjugate vaccine given as trial control. Vaccinee samples were obtained from the UK trials COV001 and COV002, which included a single-blind randomized controlled phase 2/3 trial of AZD1222 (ChAdOx1 nCoV-19) in healthy adults. Trial participant PBMC samples were collected at day 0 and day 28 after the second dose for TCRbeta chain sequencing. Source: peripheral blood, taken on day 0 of MenACWY control vaccination. The sequence came from an adult in good health. The chain is encoded by TRBV5-1 joined to TRBJ2-7; the D segment could be TRBD1, given 6 matching bases. The CDR3 has the sequence CASSLTGNSYEQYF. The DNA is TGCGCCAGCAGCTTGACAGGGAATTCCTACGAGCAGTACTTC.